The clone carrying this T cell receptor beta chain was seen many times. Its antigen remains unknown. The data stem from a study of human T cells and chemical hapten exposure. Study-wide findings and caveats: No change in TCRs above 1 in 1000 frequency was produced by DPC sensitization. In comparison with controls, expanded TCRs gave rise to a significantly larger number of large CDR3 similarity clusters.

TCRdb reanalysed the RACE reads using MiXCR and keeps one entry per CDR3 protein. The repertoire includes a few hundred thousand distinct CDR3 sequences, approximately 5% of them detected once, and approximately 2.5% sits in the top ten. Sample time point: patch test 1, 2 weeks after DPC sensitization. Treatment specified: therapeutic diphenylcyclopropenone sensitization with weekly scalp DPC. The template was total RNA from unfractionated whole blood. This CDR3 comprises 11 residues. Germline V gene sequence: CDR1 SGDLS, CDR2 YYNGEE. V lost 7 bases to trimming and J lost 7 bases; unmatched junction nucleotides: 2.

The source was whole blood, collected in connection with sensitization to the hapten diphenylcyclopropenone (DPC). The chain couples TRBV9 to TRBJ2-1; 7 bases are a match to TRBD2. This sequence originates from a woman between 50 and 59 years old with alopecia areata. Some clones in this sample may be carry-over from other donors' samples. CDR3 region: CASGRGNEQFF. The CDR3 DNA follows: TGTGCCAGCGGGAGGGGAAATGAGCAGTTCTTC.